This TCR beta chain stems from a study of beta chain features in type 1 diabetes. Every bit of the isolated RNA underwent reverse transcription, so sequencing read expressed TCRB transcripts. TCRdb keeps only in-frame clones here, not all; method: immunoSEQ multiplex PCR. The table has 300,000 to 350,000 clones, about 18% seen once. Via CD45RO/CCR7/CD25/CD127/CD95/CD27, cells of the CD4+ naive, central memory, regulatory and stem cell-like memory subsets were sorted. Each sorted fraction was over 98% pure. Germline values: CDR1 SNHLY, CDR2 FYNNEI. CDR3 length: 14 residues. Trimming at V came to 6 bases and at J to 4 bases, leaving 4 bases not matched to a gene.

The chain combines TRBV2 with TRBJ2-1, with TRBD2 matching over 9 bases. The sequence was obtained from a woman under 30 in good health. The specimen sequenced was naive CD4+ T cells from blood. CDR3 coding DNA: TGTGCCAGCAGCCCGGGACTAGCTTACAATGAGCAGTTCTTC. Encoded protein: CASSPGLAYNEQFF.